This T cell receptor beta chain stems from a study of CD8+CD57+ T cells in acquired aplastic anemia. Study at large: Sorted CD4+ and CD8+ cells gave a mean 3.2 ug DNA, range about 0.17 to 27.4 ug.

This clonotype was seen many times. Whoever was chosen for sequencing had shown CD8+CD57+ cell expansion by flow cytometry. Blood was sampled before the patients had received any therapy. Investigators profiled TCR beta VDJ and CDR3 from genomic DNA template. TCRdb processed the reads anew with MiXCR; each CDR3 protein has one entry. Of 200,000 to 250,000 distinct CDR3 sequences in the sample, roughly half were seen once. Per germline, CDR1 SGDLS and CDR2 YYNGEE. Trimming pared 3 bases from V and 2 bases from J, leaving 14 bases between. The CDR3 has 15 residues. Sequenced: sorted CD4+, CD8+, or CD8+CD57+ T cells (not recorded which) from PBMCs. The chain has TRBV9 and TRBJ2-5; D is uncertain. This TCR was recovered from a human donor with aplastic anemia. DNA for the CDR3: TGTGCCAGCAGCGACGGACGAGGAACGCAAGAGACCCAGTACTTC. Amino acid sequence: CASSDGRGTQETQYF.